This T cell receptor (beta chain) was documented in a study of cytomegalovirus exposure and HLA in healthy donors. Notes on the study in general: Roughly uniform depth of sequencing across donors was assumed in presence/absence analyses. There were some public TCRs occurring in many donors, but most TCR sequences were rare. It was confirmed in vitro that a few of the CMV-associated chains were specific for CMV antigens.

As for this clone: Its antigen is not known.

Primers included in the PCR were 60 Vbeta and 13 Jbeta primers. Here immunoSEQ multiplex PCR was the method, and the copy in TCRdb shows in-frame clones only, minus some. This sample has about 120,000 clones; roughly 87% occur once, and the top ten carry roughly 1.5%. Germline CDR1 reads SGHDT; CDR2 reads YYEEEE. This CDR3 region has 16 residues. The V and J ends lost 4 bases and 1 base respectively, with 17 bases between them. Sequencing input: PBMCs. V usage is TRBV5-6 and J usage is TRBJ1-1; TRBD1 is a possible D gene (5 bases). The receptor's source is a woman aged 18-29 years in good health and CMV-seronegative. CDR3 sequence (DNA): TGTGCCAGCAGCCCGGAAGGGGTGACCGGGAACACTGAAGCTTTCTTT. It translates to CASSPEGVTGNTEAFF. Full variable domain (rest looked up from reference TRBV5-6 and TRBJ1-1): DAGVTQSPTHLIKTRGQQVTLRCSPKSGHDTVSWYQQALGQGPQFIFQYYEEEERQRGNFPDRFSGHQFPNYSSELNVNALLLGDSALYLCASSPEGVTGNTEAFFGQGTRLTVV.